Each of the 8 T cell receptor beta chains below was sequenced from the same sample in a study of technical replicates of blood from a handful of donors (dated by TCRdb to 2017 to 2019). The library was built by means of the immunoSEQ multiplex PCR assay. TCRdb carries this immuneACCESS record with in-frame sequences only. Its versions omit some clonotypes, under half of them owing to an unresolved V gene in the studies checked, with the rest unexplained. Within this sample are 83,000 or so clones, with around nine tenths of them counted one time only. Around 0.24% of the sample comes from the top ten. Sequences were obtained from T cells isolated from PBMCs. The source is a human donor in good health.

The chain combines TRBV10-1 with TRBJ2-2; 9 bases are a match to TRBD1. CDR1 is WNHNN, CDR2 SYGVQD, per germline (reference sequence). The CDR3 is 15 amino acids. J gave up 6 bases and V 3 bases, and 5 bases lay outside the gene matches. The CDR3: CASSDGTGLAGELFF. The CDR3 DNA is TGCGCCAGCAGTGACGGGACAGGGCTAGCCGGGGAGCTGTTTTTT.

CDR3 loop: CASSFQLAGDVDEQFF. The CDR3 DNA is TGCGCCAGCAGCTTCCAACTAGCGGGAGATGTGGATGAGCAGTTCTTC. The chain links TRBV5-1 to TRBJ2-1; 11 positions agree with TRBD2. V shed 2 bases and J 8 bases; nucleotides not matched to a gene: 9. Per the germline V gene, CDR1 is SGHRS and CDR2 is YFSETQ. The CDR3 runs to 16 residues.

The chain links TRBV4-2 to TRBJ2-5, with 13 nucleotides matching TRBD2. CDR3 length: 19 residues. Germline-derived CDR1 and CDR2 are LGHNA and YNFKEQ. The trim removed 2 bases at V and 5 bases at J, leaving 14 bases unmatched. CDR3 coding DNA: TGTGCCAGCAGCCAAACCCGGACTAGCGGGAGTGGAGTGGGGGAGACCCAGTACTTC. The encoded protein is CASSQTRTSGSGVGETQYF.

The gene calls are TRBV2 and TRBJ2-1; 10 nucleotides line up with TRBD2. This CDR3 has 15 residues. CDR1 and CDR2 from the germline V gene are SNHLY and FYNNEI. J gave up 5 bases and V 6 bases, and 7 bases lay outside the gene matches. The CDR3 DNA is TGTGCCAGCAGAGTTCTAGCGGGAGCCGACAATGAGCAGTTCTTC. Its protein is CASRVLAGADNEQFF.

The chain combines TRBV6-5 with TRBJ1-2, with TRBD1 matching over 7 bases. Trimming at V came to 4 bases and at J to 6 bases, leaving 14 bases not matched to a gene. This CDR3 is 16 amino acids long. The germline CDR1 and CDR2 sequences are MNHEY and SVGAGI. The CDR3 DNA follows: TGTGCCAGCAGTTCGACAGGGCCATTCCGGGGTGATGGCTACACCTTC. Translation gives CASSSTGPFRGDGYTF.

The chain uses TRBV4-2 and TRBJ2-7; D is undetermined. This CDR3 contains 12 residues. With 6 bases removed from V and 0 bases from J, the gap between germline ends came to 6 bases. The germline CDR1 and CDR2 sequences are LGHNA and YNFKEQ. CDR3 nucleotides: TGTGCCAGCAGTCCCAGCTCCTACGAGCAGTACTTC. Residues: CASSPSSYEQYF.

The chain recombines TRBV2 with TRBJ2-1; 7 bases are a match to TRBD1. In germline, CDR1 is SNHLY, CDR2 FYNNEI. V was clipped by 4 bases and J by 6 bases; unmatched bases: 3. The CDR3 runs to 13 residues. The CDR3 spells CASSVGQSNEQFF. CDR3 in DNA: TGTGCCAGCAGTGTGGGACAGAGCAATGAGCAGTTCTTC.

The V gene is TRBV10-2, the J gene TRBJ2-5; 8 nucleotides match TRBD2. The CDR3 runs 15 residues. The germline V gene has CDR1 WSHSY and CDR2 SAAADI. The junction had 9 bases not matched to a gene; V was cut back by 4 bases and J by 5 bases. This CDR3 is CASSADGREWETQYF. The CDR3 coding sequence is TGCGCCAGCAGTGCGGACGGGAGGGAATGGGAGACCCAGTACTTC.